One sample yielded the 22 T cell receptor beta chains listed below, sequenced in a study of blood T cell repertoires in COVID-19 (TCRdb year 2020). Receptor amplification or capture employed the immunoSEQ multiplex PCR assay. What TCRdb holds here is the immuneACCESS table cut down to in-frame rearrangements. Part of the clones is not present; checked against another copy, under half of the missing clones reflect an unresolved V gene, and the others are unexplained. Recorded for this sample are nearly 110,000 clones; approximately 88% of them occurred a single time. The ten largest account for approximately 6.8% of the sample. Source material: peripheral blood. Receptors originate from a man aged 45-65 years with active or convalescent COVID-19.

Here the CDR3 reads CASSRDISSNQPQHF. The DNA for the CDR3 is TGTGCCAGCAGTAGGGACATTAGTAGCAATCAGCCCCAGCATTTT. The rearrangement links TRBV2 to TRBJ1-5, with D possibly TRBD1 on 6 matching bases. V was pared by 5 bases and J by 0 bases, with 11 bases between. The CDR3 covers 15 residues. Looked up from germline, CDR1 is SNHLY and CDR2 is FYNNEI.

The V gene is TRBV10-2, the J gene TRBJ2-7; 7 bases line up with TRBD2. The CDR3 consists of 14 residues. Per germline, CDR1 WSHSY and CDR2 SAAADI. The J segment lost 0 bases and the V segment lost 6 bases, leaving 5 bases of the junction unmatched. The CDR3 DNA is TGCGCCAGCAGCACGGGAGGCCCCTCCTACGAGCAGTACTTC. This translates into CASSTGGPSYEQYF.

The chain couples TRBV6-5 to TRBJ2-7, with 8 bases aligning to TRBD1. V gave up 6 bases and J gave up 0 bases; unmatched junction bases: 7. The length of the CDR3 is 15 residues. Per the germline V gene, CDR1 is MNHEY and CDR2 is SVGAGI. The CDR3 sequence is CASSQGQVTSYEQYF. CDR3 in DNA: TGTGCCAGCAGCCAGGGACAGGTCACCTCCTACGAGCAGTACTTC.

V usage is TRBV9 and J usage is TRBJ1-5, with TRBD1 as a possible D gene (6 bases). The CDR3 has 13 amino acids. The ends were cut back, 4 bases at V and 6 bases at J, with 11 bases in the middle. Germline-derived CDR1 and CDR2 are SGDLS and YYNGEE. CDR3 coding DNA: TGTGCCAGCAGCCCGCAAGGGGGTCAGCCCCAGCATTTT. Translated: CASSPQGGQPQHF.

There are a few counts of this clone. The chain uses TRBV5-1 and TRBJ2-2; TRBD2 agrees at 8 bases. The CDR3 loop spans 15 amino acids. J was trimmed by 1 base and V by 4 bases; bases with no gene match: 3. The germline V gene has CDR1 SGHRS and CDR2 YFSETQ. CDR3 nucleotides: TGCGCCAGCAGCGGCACTAGCGGGAACACCGGGGAGCTGTTTTTT. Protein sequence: CASSGTSGNTGELFF.

CDR3 sequence reads: CASSGTSLWEETQYF. The CDR3 region has the DNA TGTGCCAGCAGTGGCACTAGCCTTTGGGAGGAGACCCAGTACTTC. This chain connects TRBV28 to TRBJ2-5; tentative D call: TRBD2 (6 bases). CDR1 and CDR2 from the germline V gene are MDHEN and SYDVKM. The CDR3 sequence is 15 residues long. The V gene lost 5 bases and the J gene lost 5 bases, with 18 bases spanning the gap.

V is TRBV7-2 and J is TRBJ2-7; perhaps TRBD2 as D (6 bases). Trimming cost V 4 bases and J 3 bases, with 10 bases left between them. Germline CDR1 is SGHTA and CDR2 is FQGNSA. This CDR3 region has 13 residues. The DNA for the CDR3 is TGTGCCAGCAGCTCGGGGGAGGTCTACGAGCAGTACTTC. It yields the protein CASSSGEVYEQYF. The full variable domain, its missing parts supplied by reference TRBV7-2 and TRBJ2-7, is GAGVSQSPSNKVTEKGKDVELRCDPISGHTALYWYRQSLGQGLEFLIYFQGNSAPDKSGLPSDRFSAERTGGSVSTLTIQRTQQEDSAVYLCASSSGEVYEQYFGPGTRLTVT.

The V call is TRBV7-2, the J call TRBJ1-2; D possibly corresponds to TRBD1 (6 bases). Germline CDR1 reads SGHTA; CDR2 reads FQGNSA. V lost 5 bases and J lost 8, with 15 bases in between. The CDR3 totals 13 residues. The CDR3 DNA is TGTGCCAGCAGCCGACAGGCCGACGTCGGCTACACCTTC. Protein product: CASSRQADVGYTF.

The CDR3 region is CASSLVRGGGYTF. In DNA, the CDR3 is TGCGCCAGCAGCTTGGTACGGGGTGGTGGCTACACCTTC. The chain combines TRBV5-1 with TRBJ1-2; no reliable D call. The ends were cut back, 0 bases at V and 7 bases at J, with 10 bases in the middle. Germline V lookup: CDR1 SGHRS, CDR2 YFSETQ. The CDR3 extends over 13 amino acids.

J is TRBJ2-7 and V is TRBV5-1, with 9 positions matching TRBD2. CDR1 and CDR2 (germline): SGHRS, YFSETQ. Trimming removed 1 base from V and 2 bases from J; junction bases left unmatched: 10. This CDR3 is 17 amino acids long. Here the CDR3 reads CASSLWTSESFTYEQYF. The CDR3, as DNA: TGCGCCAGCAGCTTGTGGACTAGCGAGAGTTTTACCTACGAGCAGTACTTC.

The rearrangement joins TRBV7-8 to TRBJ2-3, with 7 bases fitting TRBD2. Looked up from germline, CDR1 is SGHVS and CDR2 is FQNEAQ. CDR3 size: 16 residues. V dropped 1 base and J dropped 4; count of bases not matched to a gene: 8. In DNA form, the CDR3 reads TGTGCCAGCAGCTTAGAAGGGAGGGCCTCGGCAGATACGCAGTATTTT. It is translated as CASSLEGRASADTQYF.

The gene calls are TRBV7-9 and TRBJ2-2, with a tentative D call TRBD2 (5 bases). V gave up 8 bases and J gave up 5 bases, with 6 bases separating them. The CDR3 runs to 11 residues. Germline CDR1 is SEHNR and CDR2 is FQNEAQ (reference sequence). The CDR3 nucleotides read TGTGCCAGCCGCGGGACCGGGGAGCTGTTTTTT. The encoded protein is CASRGTGELFF.

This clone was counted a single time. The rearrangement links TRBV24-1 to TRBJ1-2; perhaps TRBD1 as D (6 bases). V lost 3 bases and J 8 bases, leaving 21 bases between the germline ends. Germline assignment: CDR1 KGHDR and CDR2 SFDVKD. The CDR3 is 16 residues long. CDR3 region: CATSDPHQGLVGGYTF. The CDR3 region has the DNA TGTGCCACCAGTGATCCGCACCAGGGGCTAGTCGGCGGCTACACCTTC.

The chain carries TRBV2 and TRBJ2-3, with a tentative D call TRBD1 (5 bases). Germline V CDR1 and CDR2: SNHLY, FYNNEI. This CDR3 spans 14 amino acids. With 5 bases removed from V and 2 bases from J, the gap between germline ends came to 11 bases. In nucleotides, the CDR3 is TGTGCCAGCAGTTCGCAGGGTCCCACAGATACGCAGTATTTT. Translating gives CASSSQGPTDTQYF.

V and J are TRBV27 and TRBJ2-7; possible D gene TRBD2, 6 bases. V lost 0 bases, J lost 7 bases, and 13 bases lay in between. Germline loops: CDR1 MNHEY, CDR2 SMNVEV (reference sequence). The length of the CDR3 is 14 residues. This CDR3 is CASSLSRFGGEQYF. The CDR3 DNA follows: TGTGCCAGCAGTTTATCCCGATTTGGAGGGGAGCAGTACTTC.

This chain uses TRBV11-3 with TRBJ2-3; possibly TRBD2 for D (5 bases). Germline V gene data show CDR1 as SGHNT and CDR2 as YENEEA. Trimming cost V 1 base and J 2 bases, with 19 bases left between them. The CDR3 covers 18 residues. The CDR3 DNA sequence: TGTGCCAGCAGCTTAGGGGGTGGATGGGAGAGCTCCACAGATACGCAGTATTTT. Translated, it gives CASSLGGGWESSTDTQYF.

The CDR3, as DNA: TGTGCCACCGGACAGGGAAGCAATCAGCCCCAGCATTTT. Its protein product is CATGQGSNQPQHF. V usage is TRBV10-3 and J usage is TRBJ1-5, with 8 bases lining up with TRBD1. The CDR3 runs to 13 residues. V trimming: 10 bases; J trimming: 1 base; junction bases outside the gene matches: 3. Germline loops: CDR1 ENHRY, CDR2 SYGVKD.

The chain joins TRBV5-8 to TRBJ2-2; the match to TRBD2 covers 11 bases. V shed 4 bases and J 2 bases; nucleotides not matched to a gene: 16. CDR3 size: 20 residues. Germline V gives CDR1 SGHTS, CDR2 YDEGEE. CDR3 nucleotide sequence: TGTGCCAGCAGCCTACGTTCATGGACTAGCGGGTCTAGAAACACCGGGGAGCTGTTTTTT. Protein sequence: CASSLRSWTSGSRNTGELFF.

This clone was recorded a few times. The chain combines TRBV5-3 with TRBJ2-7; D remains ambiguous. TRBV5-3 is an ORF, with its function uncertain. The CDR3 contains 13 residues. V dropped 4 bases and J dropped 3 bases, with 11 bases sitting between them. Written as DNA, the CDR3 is TGTGCCAGAAGCCCAAAACCAGACTACGAGCAGTACTTC. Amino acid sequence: CARSPKPDYEQYF.

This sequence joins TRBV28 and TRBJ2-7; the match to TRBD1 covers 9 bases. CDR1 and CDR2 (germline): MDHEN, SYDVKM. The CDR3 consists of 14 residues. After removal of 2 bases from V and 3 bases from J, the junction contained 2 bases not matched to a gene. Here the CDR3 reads CASSLRDRDYEQYF. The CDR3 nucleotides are TGTGCCAGCAGTTTACGGGACAGGGACTACGAGCAGTACTTC.

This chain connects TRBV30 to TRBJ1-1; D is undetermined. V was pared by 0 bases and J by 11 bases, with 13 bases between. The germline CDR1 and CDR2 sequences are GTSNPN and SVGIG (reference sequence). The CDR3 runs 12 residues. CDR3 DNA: TGTGCCTGGAGTGTACGCGATGGTAAGGCTTTCTTT. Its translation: CAWSVRDGKAFF.

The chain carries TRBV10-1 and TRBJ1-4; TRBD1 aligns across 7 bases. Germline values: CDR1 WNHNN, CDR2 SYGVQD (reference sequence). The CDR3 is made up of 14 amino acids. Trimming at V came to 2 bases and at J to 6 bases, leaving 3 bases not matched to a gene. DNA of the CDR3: TGCGCCAGCAGTGAGGACAGGGAAGATGAAAAACTGTTTTTT. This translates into CASSEDREDEKLFF.